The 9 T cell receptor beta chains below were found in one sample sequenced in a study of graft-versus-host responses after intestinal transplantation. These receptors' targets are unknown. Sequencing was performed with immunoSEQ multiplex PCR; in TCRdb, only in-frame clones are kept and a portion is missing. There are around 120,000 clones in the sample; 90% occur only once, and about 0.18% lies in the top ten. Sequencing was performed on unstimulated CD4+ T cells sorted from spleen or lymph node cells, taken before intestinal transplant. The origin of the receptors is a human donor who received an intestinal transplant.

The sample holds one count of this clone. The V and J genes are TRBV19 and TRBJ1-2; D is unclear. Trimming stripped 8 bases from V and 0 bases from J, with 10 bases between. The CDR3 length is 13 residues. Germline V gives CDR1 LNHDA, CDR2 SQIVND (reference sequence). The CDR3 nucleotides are TGTGCCAGTTCCAGTTCCCCTAACTATGGCTACACCTTC. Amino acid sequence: CASSSSPNYGYTF.

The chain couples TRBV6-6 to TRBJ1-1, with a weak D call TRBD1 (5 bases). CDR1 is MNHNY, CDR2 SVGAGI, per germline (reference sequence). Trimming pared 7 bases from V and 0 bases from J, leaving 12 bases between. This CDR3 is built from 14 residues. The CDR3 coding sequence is TGTGCCAGCACAGCGACAGTAATGAACACTGAAGCTTTCTTT. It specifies CASTATVMNTEAFF.

CDR3 sequence (DNA): TGTGCCAGTAGTGATTCTCAGGGATACCAAGAGACCCAGTACTTC. Residues: CASSDSQGYQETQYF. The J gene is TRBJ2-5, the V gene TRBV19; tentative D call: TRBD1 (5 bases). The CDR3 contains 15 residues. Trimming took off 5 bases at V and 0 bases at J, with 13 bases between the two ends. CDR1 LNHDA and CDR2 SQIVND come from the germline V gene (reference sequence). Variable domain in full (rest from reference TRBV19 and TRBJ2-5): DGGITQSPKYLFRKEGQNVTLSCEQNLNHDAMYWYRQDPGQGLRLIYYSQIVNDFQKGDIAEGYSVSREKKESFPLTVTSAQKNPTAFYLCASSDSQGYQETQYFGPGTRLLVL.

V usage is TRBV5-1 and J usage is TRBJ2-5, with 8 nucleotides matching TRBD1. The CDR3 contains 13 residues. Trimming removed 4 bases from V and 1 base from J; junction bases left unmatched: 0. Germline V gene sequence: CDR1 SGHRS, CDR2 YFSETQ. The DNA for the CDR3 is TGCGCCAGCAGCACAGGGGGCCAAGAGACCCAGTACTTC. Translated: CASSTGGQETQYF.

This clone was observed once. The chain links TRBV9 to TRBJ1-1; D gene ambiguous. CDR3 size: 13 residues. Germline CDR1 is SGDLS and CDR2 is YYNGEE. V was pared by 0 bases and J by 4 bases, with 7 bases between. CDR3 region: CASSVELSTEAFF. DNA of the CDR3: TGTGCCAGCAGCGTAGAGTTGAGCACTGAAGCTTTCTTT.

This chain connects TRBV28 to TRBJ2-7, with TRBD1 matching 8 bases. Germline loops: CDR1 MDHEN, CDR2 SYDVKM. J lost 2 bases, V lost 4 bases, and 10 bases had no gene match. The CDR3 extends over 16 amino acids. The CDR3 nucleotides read TGTGCCAGCAGTTCGACAGGGGACGGTTCCCCCTACGAGCAGTACTTC. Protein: CASSSTGDGSPYEQYF.

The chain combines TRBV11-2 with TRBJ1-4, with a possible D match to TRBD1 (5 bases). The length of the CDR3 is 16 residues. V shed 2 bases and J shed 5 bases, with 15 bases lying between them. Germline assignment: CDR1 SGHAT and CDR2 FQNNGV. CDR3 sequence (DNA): TGTGCCAGCAGCTTACGGTACCAGGGCCCAAATGAAAAACTGTTTTTT. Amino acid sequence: CASSLRYQGPNEKLFF.

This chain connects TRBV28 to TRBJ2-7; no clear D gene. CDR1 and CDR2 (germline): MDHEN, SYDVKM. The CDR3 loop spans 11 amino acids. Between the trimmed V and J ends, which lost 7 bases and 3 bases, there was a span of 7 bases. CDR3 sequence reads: CASTENYEQYF. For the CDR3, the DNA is TGTGCCAGCACCGAGAACTACGAGCAGTACTTC.

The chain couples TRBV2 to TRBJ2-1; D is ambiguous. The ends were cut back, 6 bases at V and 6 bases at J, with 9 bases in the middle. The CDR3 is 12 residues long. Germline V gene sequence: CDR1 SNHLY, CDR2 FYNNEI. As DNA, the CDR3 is TGTGCCAGCAGAGGAGATGGCAATGAGCAGTTCTTC. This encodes CASRGDGNEQFF.